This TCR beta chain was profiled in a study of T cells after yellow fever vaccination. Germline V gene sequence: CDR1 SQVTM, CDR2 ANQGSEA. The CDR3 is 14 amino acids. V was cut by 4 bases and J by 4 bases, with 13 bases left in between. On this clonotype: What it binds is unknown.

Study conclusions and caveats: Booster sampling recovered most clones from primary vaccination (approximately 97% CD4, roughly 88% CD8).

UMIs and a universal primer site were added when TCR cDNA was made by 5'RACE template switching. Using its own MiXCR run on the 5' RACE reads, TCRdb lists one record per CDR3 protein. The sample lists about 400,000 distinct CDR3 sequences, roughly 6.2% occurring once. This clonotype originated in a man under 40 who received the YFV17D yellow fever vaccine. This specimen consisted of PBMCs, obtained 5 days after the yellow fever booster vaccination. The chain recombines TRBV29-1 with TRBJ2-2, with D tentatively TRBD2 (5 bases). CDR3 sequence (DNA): TGCAGCGTTGGTGTCGCTAGCAGCACCGGGGAGCTGTTTTTT. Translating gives CSVGVASSTGELFF.